The next 27 T cell receptor beta chains were all read from a single sample in a study of T cells in localized non-small cell lung cancer. Profiled with immunoSEQ multiplex PCR; TCRdb holds only in-frame clones, not every one. The sample consists of roughly 64,000 clones, about four fifths of them appearing once. The material was PBMCs, obtained before any cancer treatment. Every receptor here comes from a man aged 35 to 69 with stage II lung adenocarcinoma.

The chain links TRBV18 to TRBJ1-1, with 10 positions matching TRBD1. V lost 0 bases, J lost 0 bases, and 1 base stayed unmatched. There are 16 residues in the CDR3. From germline, CDR1 is KGHSH and CDR2 LQKENI. CDR3 DNA: TGTGCCAGCTCACCACCGGGACAGGGGATGAACACTGAAGCTTTCTTT. Amino acid sequence: CASSPPGQGMNTEAFF.

In this sample, this clone turned up a few times. The chain carries TRBV29-1 and TRBJ2-2; 9 bases fit TRBD1. Losses at the gene ends were 4 bases for V and 1 base for J; bases not matched to a gene: 4. This CDR3 spans 15 amino acids. Germline CDR1 SQVTM, CDR2 ANQGSEA. CDR3 in DNA: TGCAGCGTTGCACAGGGGGCGGTGAACACCGGGGAGCTGTTTTTT. Protein sequence: CSVAQGAVNTGELFF.

This chain connects TRBV30 to TRBJ2-3; 9 positions agree with TRBD1. The CDR3 is made up of 15 amino acids. The junction had 8 bases not matched to a gene; V was cut back by 1 base and J by 6 bases. Germline V gives CDR1 GTSNPN, CDR2 SVGIG (reference sequence). The CDR3 here is CAWSDEGQGLDTQYF. The DNA of the CDR3 is TGTGCCTGGAGTGACGAGGGACAGGGACTCGATACGCAGTATTTT.

This clone was seen a handful of times. The chain couples TRBV19 to TRBJ2-2; TRBD2 matches 14 bases. V was pared by 5 bases and J by 4 bases, with 3 bases of the junction left unmatched. The CDR3 consists of 16 residues. The germline V gene encodes CDR1 LNHDA and CDR2 SQIVND (reference sequence). The CDR3 is CASSSGLAGVTGELFF. As DNA, the CDR3 is TGTGCCAGTAGTTCGGGACTAGCGGGAGTCACCGGGGAGCTGTTTTTT.

This rearrangement joins TRBV2 to TRBJ1-2; D is perhaps TRBD1 (5 bases). The CDR3 covers 14 residues. In germline, CDR1 is SNHLY, CDR2 FYNNEI. The V gene lost 3 bases and the J gene lost 5 bases, with 13 bases spanning the gap. CDR3 region: CASSEGREWYGYTF. The CDR3, as DNA: TGTGCCAGCAGTGAGGGCAGGGAATGGTATGGCTACACCTTC.

This clone was counted once. This chain uses TRBV5-5 with TRBJ2-6; tentative D call: TRBD2 (5 bases). From germline, CDR1 is SGHKS and CDR2 YYEKEE (reference sequence). Trimming left V 3 bases short and J 0 bases short, with 10 bases between. The CDR3 is 16 residues long. DNA for the CDR3: TGTGCCAGCAGCTATGGACTGAGCTCTGGGGCCAACGTCCTGACTTTC. Translating gives CASSYGLSSGANVLTF.

Here the CDR3 DNA reads TGTGCCAGCTCACCACCTAGCGGGAGTAAGGATGAGCAGTTCTTC. It yields the protein CASSPPSGSKDEQFF. This chain connects TRBV18 to TRBJ2-1; TRBD2 matches at 9 bases. J gave up 8 bases and V 0 bases, and 5 bases lay outside the gene matches. Germline V lookup: CDR1 KGHSH, CDR2 LQKENI. The CDR3 is made up of 15 amino acids.

J is TRBJ2-1 and V is TRBV6-1; no reliable D call. Germline loops: CDR1 MNHNS, CDR2 SASEGT. Trimming took 4 bases from V and 7 from J, leaving 8 bases between them. The CDR3 is made up of 12 amino acids. CDR3 DNA sequence: TGTGCCAGCAGTGGATTACAGAATGAGCAGTTCTTC. Protein: CASSGLQNEQFF.

This clone was counted a single time. V and J are TRBV12-5 and TRBJ2-1; D could derive from TRBD1 or TRBD2 (5 bases each). V lost 1 base, J lost 12 bases, and 13 bases lay in between. The germline V gene has CDR1 LGHNT and CDR2 FRNRAP. The CDR3 is 13 amino acids. The CDR3 DNA reads TGTGCTAGTGGTTTGGGGGACCCCCCTTTGCAGTTCTTC. This encodes CASGLGDPPLQFF.

The chain joins TRBV10-2 to TRBJ2-3; TRBD1 aligns across 11 bases. Per germline, CDR1 WSHSY and CDR2 SAAADI. The CDR3 runs 17 residues. Trimming took 0 bases from V and 3 from J; bases not matched to a gene: 5. The CDR3 region has the DNA TGCGCCAGCAGTGAGTCTCTGGACAGGGGGCGAACAGATACGCAGTATTTT. Protein product: CASSESLDRGRTDTQYF.

The chain recombines TRBV6-6 with TRBJ2-3; no firm D call. This CDR3 is built from 14 residues. Trimming left V 2 bases short and J 3 bases short, with 9 bases between. Germline assignment: CDR1 MNHNY and CDR2 SVGAGI (reference sequence). In DNA form, the CDR3 reads TGTGCCAGCAGTTACAGGGTTAGGACAGATACGCAGTATTTT. This gives the protein CASSYRVRTDTQYF.

The chain uses TRBV9 and TRBJ2-7; a possible D gene is TRBD2 (5 bases). This CDR3 comprises 14 residues. Trimming cost V 0 bases and J 6 bases, with 13 bases left between them. Germline V gene sequence: CDR1 SGDLS, CDR2 YYNGEE. The CDR3 reads CASSVDGSPLEQYF. CDR3 coding DNA: TGTGCCAGCAGCGTAGATGGGAGTCCCCTCGAGCAGTACTTC.

The chain recombines TRBV11-3 with TRBJ2-7, with a weak D call TRBD1 (5 bases). CDR1 and CDR2 from the germline V gene are SGHNT and YENEEA. Between the trimmed V and J ends, which lost 1 base and 4 bases, there was a span of 11 bases. The CDR3 is 14 amino acids. CDR3 nucleotide sequence: TGTGCCAGCAGCTTAGGCAGGGCAACTTACGAGCAGTACTTC. Translating it yields CASSLGRATYEQYF.

This chain connects TRBV6-4 to TRBJ1-5, with a tentative D call TRBD1 (5 bases). Trimming left V 6 bases short and J 7 bases short, with 10 bases between. CDR1 and CDR2 (germline): MRHNA, SNTAGT. There are 12 residues in the CDR3. CDR3 DNA sequence: TGTGCCAGCAGGGACACTGAGCAGCCCCAGCATTTT. Translated, it gives CASRDTEQPQHF.

V gene TRBV30 combines with J gene TRBJ1-4; D unclear. The CDR3 totals 14 residues. V shed 0 bases and J shed 5 bases, with 10 bases lying between them. CDR1 is GTSNPN and CDR2 is SVGIG in the germline V gene (reference sequence). The CDR3 loop is CAWSVVGRNEKLFF. The DNA of the CDR3 is TGTGCCTGGAGTGTAGTAGGGCGGAATGAAAAACTGTTTTTT.

The V call is TRBV5-4, the J call TRBJ2-1, with 8 bases that match TRBD2. Germline V gene sequence: CDR1 SGHNT, CDR2 YYREEE (reference sequence). The trim removed 0 bases at V and 2 bases at J, leaving 7 bases unmatched. CDR3 size: 17 residues. The CDR3 DNA reads as TGTGCCAGCAGCTTGGCCGGGCTAGCGGGTACCTACAATGAGCAGTTCTTC. Translated, it gives CASSLAGLAGTYNEQFF.

This clone came up a few times. This chain joins TRBV29-1 and TRBJ1-5; 8 bases match TRBD1. V dropped 8 bases and J dropped 4; count of bases not matched to a gene: 7. The CDR3 sequence is 13 residues long. CDR1 and CDR2 from the germline V gene are SQVTM and ANQGSEA. In DNA, the CDR3 is TGCAGCCCCGCCACAGGGGGAAATCAGCCCCAGCATTTT. Protein sequence: CSPATGGNQPQHF.

This chain connects TRBV6-1 to TRBJ1-5; possibly TRBD1 for D (5 bases). The CDR3 spans 13 residues. Germline CDR1 and CDR2: MNHNS and SASEGT. V shed 6 bases and J shed 8 bases, with 14 bases lying between them. CDR3 loop: CASSEGPTEPQHF. CDR3 DNA: TGTGCCAGCAGCGAGGGGCCTACGGAGCCCCAGCATTTT.

This clone was picked up one time. As DNA, the CDR3 is TGTGCCAGTAGTATGCGGGGGTTCGAAAACATTCAGTACTTC. Translated, it gives CASSMRGFENIQYF. The chain uses TRBV19 and TRBJ2-4; 7 bases match TRBD2. This CDR3 contains 14 residues. Looked up from germline, CDR1 is LNHDA and CDR2 is SQIVND (reference sequence). The V segment lost 3 bases and the J segment 5 bases; nucleotides outside the gene matches: 4.

The chain links TRBV5-1 to TRBJ2-3; the match to TRBD2 covers 9 bases. The CDR3 spans 16 residues. The V segment lost 0 bases and the J segment 5 bases; nucleotides outside the gene matches: 7. Germline V gene sequence: CDR1 SGHRS, CDR2 YFSETQ. This chain's CDR3 is CASSLGGAGGLDTQYF. CDR3 coding DNA: TGCGCCAGCAGCTTGGGAGGAGCGGGAGGATTAGATACGCAGTATTTT.

This clone was detected a few times. The V gene is TRBV19, the J gene TRBJ1-5; D remains ambiguous. This CDR3 comprises 15 residues. V was trimmed by 3 bases and J by 7 bases, leaving 16 bases between them. Per germline, CDR1 LNHDA and CDR2 SQIVND (reference sequence). This CDR3 reads CASSIMGGRQQPQHF. As DNA, the CDR3 is TGTGCCAGTAGTATCATGGGAGGGAGGCAACAGCCCCAGCATTTT.

This clone showed up just a few times. CDR3 amino acids: CASSVNRALLYSNQPQHF. The CDR3 DNA follows: TGTGCCAGCAGCGTCAACAGGGCCCTCCTCTATAGCAATCAGCCCCAGCATTTT. V is TRBV5-6 and J is TRBJ1-5; D might be TRBD1 (6 bases). V lost 4 bases and J 0 bases, leaving 20 bases between the germline ends. The CDR3 runs 18 residues. Germline CDR1 SGHDT, CDR2 YYEEEE.

The chain joins TRBV6-1 to TRBJ2-2, with TRBD1 as a possible D gene (6 bases). The CDR3 has 16 amino acids. V lost 4 bases, J lost 9 bases, and 21 bases lay in between. The germline V gene encodes CDR1 MNHNS and CDR2 SASEGT. The CDR3 nucleotides read TGTGCCAGCAGTGTGCCTTACCACAGGGCAGGGAGGGAGCTGTTTTTT. Its protein product is CASSVPYHRAGRELFF.

The gene calls are TRBV11-2 and TRBJ1-5; possibly TRBD1 for D (6 bases). Germline lookup yields CDR1 SGHAT and CDR2 FQNNGV. Trimming shortened V by 4 bases and J by 6 bases, and 16 bases separated the two germline ends. CDR3 length: 15 amino acids. DNA of the CDR3: TGTGCCAGCAGCTCAGAAGGAACAGGGATTCAGCCCCAGCATTTT. As protein: CASSSEGTGIQPQHF.

The chain carries TRBV30 and TRBJ2-1; 11 bases match TRBD2. This CDR3 has 17 residues. The V gene end was trimmed by 2 bases and the J gene end by 8 bases; junction bases not matched to a gene: 14. Germline values: CDR1 GTSNPN, CDR2 SVGIG (reference sequence). CDR3 sequence (DNA): TGTGCCTGGAGTTCACCCGCGACTAGCGGGGACGTGGATGAGCAGTTCTTC. Its translation: CAWSSPATSGDVDEQFF.

The chain is built from TRBV12-5 and TRBJ2-5, with D tentatively TRBD1 (6 bases). This CDR3 is 14 amino acids long. Per germline, CDR1 LGHNT and CDR2 FRNRAP. Between the trimmed V and J ends, which lost 2 bases and 1 base, there was a span of 8 bases. The CDR3 DNA follows: TGTGCTAGTGGTTTGAACAGGGCCCAAGAGACCCAGTACTTC. Its protein is CASGLNRAQETQYF.

This sequence joins TRBV9 and TRBJ2-2, with D maybe TRBD2 (6 bases). V lost 0 bases, J lost 7 bases, and 16 bases lay in between. Germline loops: CDR1 SGDLS, CDR2 YYNGEE. This CDR3 is 16 amino acids long. CDR3 DNA sequence: TGTGCCAGCAGCGTAGAGGGAACTAGCCGGGTCGGGGAGCTGTTTTTT. Its translation: CASSVEGTSRVGELFF.